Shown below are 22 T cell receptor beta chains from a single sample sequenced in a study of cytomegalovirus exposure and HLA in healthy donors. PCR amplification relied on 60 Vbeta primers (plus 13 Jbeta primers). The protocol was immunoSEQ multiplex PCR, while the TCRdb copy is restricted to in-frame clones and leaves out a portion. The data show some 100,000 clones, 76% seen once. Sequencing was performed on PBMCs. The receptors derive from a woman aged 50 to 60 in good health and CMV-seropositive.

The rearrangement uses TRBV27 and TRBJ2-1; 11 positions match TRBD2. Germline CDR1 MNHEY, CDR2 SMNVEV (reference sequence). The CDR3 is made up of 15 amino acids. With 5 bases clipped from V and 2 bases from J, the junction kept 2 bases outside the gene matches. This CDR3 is CASSLSGGAYNEQFF. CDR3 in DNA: TGTGCCAGCAGTCTTAGCGGGGGGGCCTACAATGAGCAGTTCTTC.

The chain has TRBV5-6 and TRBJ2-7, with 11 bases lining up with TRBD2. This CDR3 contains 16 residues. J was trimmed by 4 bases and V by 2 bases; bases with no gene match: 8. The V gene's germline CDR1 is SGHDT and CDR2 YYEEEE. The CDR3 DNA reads TGTGCCAGCAGCTTAACCCCCGGGACTAGCGGATACGAGCAGTACTTC. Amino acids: CASSLTPGTSGYEQYF.

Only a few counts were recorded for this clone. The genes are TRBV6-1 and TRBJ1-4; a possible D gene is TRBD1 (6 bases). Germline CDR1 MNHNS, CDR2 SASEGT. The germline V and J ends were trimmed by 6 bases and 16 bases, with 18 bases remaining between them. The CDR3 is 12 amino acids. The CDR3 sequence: CASRENLGHGFF. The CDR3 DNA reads TGTGCCAGCAGGGAAAACCTGGGACACGGGTTTTTT.

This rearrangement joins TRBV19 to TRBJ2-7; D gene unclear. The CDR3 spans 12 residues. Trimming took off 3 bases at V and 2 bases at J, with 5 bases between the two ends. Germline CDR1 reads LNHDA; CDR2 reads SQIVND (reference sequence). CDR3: CASSMSAYEQYF. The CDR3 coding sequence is TGTGCCAGTAGTATGTCGGCCTACGAGCAGTACTTC. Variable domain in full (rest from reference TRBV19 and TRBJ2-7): DGGITQSPKYLFRKEGQNVTLSCEQNLNHDAMYWYRQDPGQGLRLIYYSQIVNDFQKGDIAEGYSVSREKKESFPLTVTSAQKNPTAFYLCASSMSAYEQYFGPGTRLTVT.

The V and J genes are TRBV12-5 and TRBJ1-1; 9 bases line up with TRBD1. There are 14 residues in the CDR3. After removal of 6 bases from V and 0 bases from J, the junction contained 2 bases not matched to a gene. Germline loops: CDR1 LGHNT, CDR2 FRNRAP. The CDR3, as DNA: TGTGCTAGTGGGGGACAGGGATTGAACACTGAAGCTTTCTTT. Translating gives CASGGQGLNTEAFF. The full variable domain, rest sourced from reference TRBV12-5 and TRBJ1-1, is DARVTQTPRHKVTEMGQEVTMRCQPILGHNTVFWYRQTMMQGLELLAYFRNRAPLDDSGMPKDRFSAEMPDATLATLKIQPSEPRDSAVYFCASGGQGLNTEAFFGQGTRLTVV.

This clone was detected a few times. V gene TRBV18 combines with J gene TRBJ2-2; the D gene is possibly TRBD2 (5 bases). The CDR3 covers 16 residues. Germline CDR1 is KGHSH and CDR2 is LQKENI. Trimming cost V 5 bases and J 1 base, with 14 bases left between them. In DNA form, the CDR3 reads TGTGCCAGCTCATATGAGGAGGTCCGGAACACCGGGGAGCTGTTTTTT. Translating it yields CASSYEEVRNTGELFF.

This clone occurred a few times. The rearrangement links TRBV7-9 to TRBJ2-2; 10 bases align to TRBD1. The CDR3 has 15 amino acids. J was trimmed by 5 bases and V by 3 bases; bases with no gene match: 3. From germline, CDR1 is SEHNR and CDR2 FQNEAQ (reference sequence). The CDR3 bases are TGTGCCAGCAGCTTGGGGACAGGGGCAACCGGGGAGCTGTTTTTT. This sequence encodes CASSLGTGATGELFF.

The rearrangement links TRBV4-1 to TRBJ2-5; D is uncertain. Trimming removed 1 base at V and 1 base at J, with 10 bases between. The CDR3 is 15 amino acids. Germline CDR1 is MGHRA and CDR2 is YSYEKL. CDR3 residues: CASSQGDTLQETQYF. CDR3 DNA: TGCGCCAGCAGCCAAGGCGATACCCTCCAAGAGACCCAGTACTTC.

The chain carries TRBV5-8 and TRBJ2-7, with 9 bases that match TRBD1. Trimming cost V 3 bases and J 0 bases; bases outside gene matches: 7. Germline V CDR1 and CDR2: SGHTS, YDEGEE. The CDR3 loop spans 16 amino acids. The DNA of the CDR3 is TGTGCCAGCAGCTGGAGGACAGGGGAGTTCTCCTACGAGCAGTACTTC. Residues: CASSWRTGEFSYEQYF.

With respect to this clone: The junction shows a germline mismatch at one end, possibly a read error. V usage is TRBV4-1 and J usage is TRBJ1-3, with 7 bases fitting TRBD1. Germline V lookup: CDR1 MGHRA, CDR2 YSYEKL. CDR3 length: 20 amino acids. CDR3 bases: TGCGCCAGCAGCCAGGCGGGCGGGACAGCCTGGAGTTTCTCTGGAAGCACCATATATTTT. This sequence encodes CASSQAGGTAWSFSGSTIYF.

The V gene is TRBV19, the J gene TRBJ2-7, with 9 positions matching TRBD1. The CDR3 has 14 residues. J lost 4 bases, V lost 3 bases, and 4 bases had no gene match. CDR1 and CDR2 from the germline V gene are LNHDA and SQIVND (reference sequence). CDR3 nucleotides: TGTGCCAGTAGTATTCGACAGGGGGGGTACGAGCAGTACTTC. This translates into CASSIRQGGYEQYF.

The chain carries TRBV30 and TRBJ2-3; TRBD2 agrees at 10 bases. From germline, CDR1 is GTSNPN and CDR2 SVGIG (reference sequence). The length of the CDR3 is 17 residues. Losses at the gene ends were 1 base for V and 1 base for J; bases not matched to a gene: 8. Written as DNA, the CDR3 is TGTGCCTGGAGTGACGGGACTAGCGCACCAGGCACAGATACGCAGTATTTT. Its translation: CAWSDGTSAPGTDTQYF.

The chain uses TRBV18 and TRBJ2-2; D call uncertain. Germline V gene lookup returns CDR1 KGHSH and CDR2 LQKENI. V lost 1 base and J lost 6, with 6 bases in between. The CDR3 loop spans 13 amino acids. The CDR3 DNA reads TGTGCCAGCTCACCACGCCAGTCCGGGGAGCTGTTTTTT. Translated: CASSPRQSGELFF.

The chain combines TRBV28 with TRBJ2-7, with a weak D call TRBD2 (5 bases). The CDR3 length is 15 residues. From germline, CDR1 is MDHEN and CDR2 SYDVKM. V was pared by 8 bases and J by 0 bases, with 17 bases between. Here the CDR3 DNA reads TGTGCCAGCCGTAAGGAGGCAGGCAGCTCCTACGAGCAGTACTTC. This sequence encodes CASRKEAGSSYEQYF.

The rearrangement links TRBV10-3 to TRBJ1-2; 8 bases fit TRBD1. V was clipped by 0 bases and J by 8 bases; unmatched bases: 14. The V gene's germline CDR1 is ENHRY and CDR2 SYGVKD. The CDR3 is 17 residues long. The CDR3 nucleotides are TGTGCCATCAGTGAGTCCCTCTTTCGGACAGGGATGGAGGGCTACACCTTC. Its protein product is CAISESLFRTGMEGYTF.

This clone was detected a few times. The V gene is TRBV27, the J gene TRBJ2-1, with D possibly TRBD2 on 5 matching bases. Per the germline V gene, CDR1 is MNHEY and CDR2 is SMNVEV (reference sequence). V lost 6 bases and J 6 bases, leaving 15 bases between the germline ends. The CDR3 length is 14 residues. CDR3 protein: CASSGIGQANEQFF. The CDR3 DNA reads TGTGCCAGCAGCGGGATCGGGCAGGCCAATGAGCAGTTCTTC.

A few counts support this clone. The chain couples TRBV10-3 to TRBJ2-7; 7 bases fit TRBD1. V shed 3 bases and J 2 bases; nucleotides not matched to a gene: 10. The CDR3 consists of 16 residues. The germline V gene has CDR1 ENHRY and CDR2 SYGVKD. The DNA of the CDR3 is TGTGCCATCAGTGACCCCGGACAGGTTATGGCCTACGAGCAGTACTTC. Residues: CAISDPGQVMAYEQYF.

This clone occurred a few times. CDR3 sequence: CASSPMTSTNYGYTF. The CDR3, as DNA: TGTGCCAGCAGTCCAATGACATCCACTAACTATGGCTACACCTTC. V gene TRBV2 combines with J gene TRBJ1-2; D not certain. Trimming removed 5 bases at V and 0 bases at J, with 13 bases between. This CDR3 spans 15 amino acids. CDR1 is SNHLY, CDR2 FYNNEI, per germline.

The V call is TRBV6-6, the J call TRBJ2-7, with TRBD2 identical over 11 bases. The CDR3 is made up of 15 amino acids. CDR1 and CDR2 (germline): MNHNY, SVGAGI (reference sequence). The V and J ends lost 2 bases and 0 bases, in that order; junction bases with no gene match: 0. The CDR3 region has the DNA TGTGCCAGCAGTTACGGGACTAGCGGCTCCTACGAGCAGTACTTC. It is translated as CASSYGTSGSYEQYF.

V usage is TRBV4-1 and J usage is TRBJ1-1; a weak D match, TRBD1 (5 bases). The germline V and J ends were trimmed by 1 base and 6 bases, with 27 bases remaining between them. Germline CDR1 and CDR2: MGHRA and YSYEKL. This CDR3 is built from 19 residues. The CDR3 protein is CASSQVNIPRGGKASEAFF. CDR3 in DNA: TGCGCCAGCAGCCAAGTTAACATCCCGCGGGGGGGGAAAGCGTCTGAAGCTTTCTTT.

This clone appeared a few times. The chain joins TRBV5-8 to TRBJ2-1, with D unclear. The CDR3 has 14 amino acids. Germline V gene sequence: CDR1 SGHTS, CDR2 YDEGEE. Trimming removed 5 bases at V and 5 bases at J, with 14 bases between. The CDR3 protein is CASSSYLVHNEQFF. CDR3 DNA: TGTGCCAGCAGTTCCTATTTGGTCCACAATGAGCAGTTCTTC.

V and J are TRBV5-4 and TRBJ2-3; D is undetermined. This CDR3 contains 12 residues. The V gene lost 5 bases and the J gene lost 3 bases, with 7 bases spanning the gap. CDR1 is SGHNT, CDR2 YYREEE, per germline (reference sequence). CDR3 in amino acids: CASSTATDTQYF. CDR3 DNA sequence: TGTGCCAGCAGTACAGCTACAGATACGCAGTATTTT.